These 20 T cell receptor beta chains were all obtained from the same sample, sequenced in a study of cytomegalovirus exposure and HLA in healthy donors (dated by TCRdb to 2016 to 2017). Library method: the immunoSEQ multiplex PCR assay. For the multiplex PCR, a mixture combining 60 forward primers for TCR Vbeta segments and 13 reverse primers for TCR Jbeta segments was used. Entries here come from immuneACCESS through TCRdb and include only in-frame sequences with V and J called. Some clones fail to appear in such tables; in the studies checked, an unresolved V gene covers under half of the shortfall, and the cause of the remainder is unknown. The sample table holds 90,000 or so clones, of which about 80% were seen once. The top ten hold approximately 6.5% of the sample. What was sequenced was PBMCs. The receptors stem from a female donor in good health and CMV-seronegative.

The rearrangement uses TRBV6-5 and TRBJ2-1; perhaps TRBD2 as D (6 bases). The CDR3 has 11 amino acids. Germline loops: CDR1 MNHEY, CDR2 SVGAGI. V lost 9 bases to trimming and J lost 8 bases, with 11 bases between them. DNA of the CDR3: TGTGCCAGTTTGCGCGGGGATGAGCAGTTCTTC. It translates to CASLRGDEQFF.

The genes are TRBV11-2 and TRBJ1-2, with a tentative D call TRBD1 (5 bases). The CDR3 has 15 residues. Trimming stripped 4 bases from V and 5 bases from J, with 17 bases between. Germline assignment: CDR1 SGHAT and CDR2 FQNNGV. The CDR3 loop is CASSSPLTEKYGYTF. The CDR3 region has the DNA TGTGCCAGCAGCTCGCCTTTGACAGAGAAATATGGCTACACCTTC.

The V gene is TRBV18, the J gene TRBJ2-1, with 8 bases lining up with TRBD2. The length of the CDR3 is 15 residues. After removal of 3 bases from V and 7 bases from J, the junction contained 8 bases not matched to a gene. CDR1 is KGHSH and CDR2 is LQKENI in the germline V gene. The CDR3 bases are TGTGCCAGCTCACCTTCTTCAGCGGGGGTTAATGAGCAGTTCTTC. Its protein product is CASSPSSAGVNEQFF.

The V gene is TRBV30, the J gene TRBJ1-5, with a weak D call TRBD1 (5 bases). The ends were cut back, 1 base at V and 1 base at J, with 8 bases in the middle. The CDR3 is 14 amino acids. The germline gives CDR1 GTSNPN, CDR2 SVGIG (reference sequence). The CDR3 protein is CAWSGQGSNQPQHF. The CDR3 DNA reads as TGTGCCTGGAGTGGCCAGGGAAGCAATCAGCCCCAGCATTTT.

In this sample, this clone turned up once. This rearrangement joins TRBV4-2 to TRBJ1-3; 8 bases align to TRBD1. Germline loops: CDR1 LGHNA, CDR2 YNFKEQ. V lost 0 bases to trimming and J lost 0 bases; unmatched junction nucleotides: 13. The length of the CDR3 is 20 residues. The CDR3 sequence is CASSQDWAGGRSGSGNTIYF. The CDR3 DNA follows: TGTGCCAGCAGCCAAGATTGGGCAGGGGGCCGGTCCGGCTCTGGAAACACCATATATTTT.

V and J are TRBV6-5 and TRBJ2-7; weak D call: TRBD2 (5 bases). CDR1 MNHEY and CDR2 SVGAGI come from the germline V gene. CDR3 length equals 14 residues. Trimming shortened V by 6 bases and J by 1 base, and 13 bases separated the two germline ends. CDR3 region: CASSPRESSYEQYF. Written as DNA, the CDR3 is TGTGCCAGCAGCCCCCGGGAATCTTCCTACGAGCAGTACTTC.

The chain uses TRBV5-1 and TRBJ2-1, with 12 bases that match TRBD2. V gave up 3 bases and J gave up 6 bases; unmatched junction bases: 4. Germline V gene lookup returns CDR1 SGHRS and CDR2 YFSETQ. This CDR3 spans 15 amino acids. The CDR3 is CASSSRLAGANEQFF. The CDR3, as DNA: TGCGCCAGCAGCTCTCGACTAGCGGGAGCCAATGAGCAGTTCTTC.

The chain has TRBV11-2 and TRBJ2-5; tentatively, D is TRBD1 (6 bases). V was trimmed by 3 bases and J by 2 bases, leaving 10 bases between them. The CDR3 extends over 14 amino acids. The germline V gene has CDR1 SGHAT and CDR2 FQNNGV. DNA for the CDR3: TGTGCCAGCAGCTTCAGTCAGGGGCAAGAGACCCAGTACTTC. Its translation: CASSFSQGQETQYF.

The chain joins TRBV7-6 to TRBJ2-7; tentative D call: TRBD2 (5 bases). Germline CDR1 and CDR2: SGHVS and FNYEAQ. The germline V and J ends were trimmed by 5 bases and 2 bases, with 16 bases remaining between them. The CDR3 is 15 amino acids. The CDR3 nucleotides read TGTGCCAGCAGCCCAACCGAGGAGAGGGCCTACGAGCAGTACTTC. This encodes CASSPTEERAYEQYF.

In this sample, this clone turned up a few times. This chain uses TRBV5-1 with TRBJ2-2; 13 nucleotides agree with TRBD2. CDR3 length equals 16 residues. Germline loops: CDR1 SGHRS, CDR2 YFSETQ. Trimming removed 4 bases from V and 1 base from J; junction bases left unmatched: 1. The CDR3 loop reads CASSRLAGGNTGELFF. The DNA of the CDR3 is TGCGCCAGCAGCCGACTAGCGGGAGGGAACACCGGGGAGCTGTTTTTT.

V and J are TRBV28 and TRBJ1-1; 10 nucleotides align to TRBD1. The length of the CDR3 is 14 residues. Germline V gene lookup returns CDR1 MDHEN and CDR2 SYDVKM. V lost 4 bases, J lost 5 bases, and 4 bases stayed unmatched. CDR3 loop: CASSSGQGTTEAFF. The CDR3 coding sequence is TGTGCCAGCAGTTCGGGACAGGGGACAACTGAAGCTTTCTTT.

V is TRBV15 and J is TRBJ2-7, with D perhaps matching TRBD2 (5 bases). The V and J ends lost 8 bases and 1 base respectively, with 18 bases between them. The CDR3 consists of 15 residues. CDR1 and CDR2 (germline): LNHNV, YYDKDF (reference sequence). The CDR3 loop is CATAAEVVPSYEQYF. CDR3 DNA: TGTGCCACCGCAGCGGAAGTGGTACCTTCCTACGAGCAGTACTTC.

The chain uses TRBV7-8 and TRBJ1-5, with 7 bases that match TRBD1. CDR3 length: 16 amino acids. The germline V gene has CDR1 SGHVS and CDR2 FQNEAQ. V lost 4 bases and J lost 1; bases outside the gene matches: 7. CDR3 loop: CASSSQGIVSNQPQHF. CDR3 nucleotide sequence: TGTGCCAGCAGCTCACAGGGGATCGTAAGCAATCAGCCCCAGCATTTT.

V gene TRBV7-8 combines with J gene TRBJ1-6; D is perhaps TRBD1 (5 bases). Trimming left V 2 bases short and J 9 bases short, with 14 bases between. The CDR3 has 15 amino acids. Per germline, CDR1 SGHVS and CDR2 FQNEAQ. The CDR3 here is CASSLSGLVISPLHF. The CDR3 coding sequence is TGTGCCAGCAGCTTATCGGGACTCGTTATTTCACCCCTCCACTTT.

This sequence joins TRBV2 and TRBJ1-1; 7 bases are shared with TRBD1. With 4 bases clipped from V and 2 bases from J, the junction kept 4 bases outside the gene matches. This CDR3 has 14 residues. The V gene's germline CDR1 is SNHLY and CDR2 FYNNEI. The CDR3 is CASSGQGGNTEAFF. The CDR3, as DNA: TGTGCCAGCAGTGGACAGGGTGGCAACACTGAAGCTTTCTTT.

CDR3 loop: CASSSEDRRVYEQFF. CDR3 in DNA: TGTGCCAGCAGTTCAGAGGATCGCAGGGTGTATGAGCAGTTCTTC. This chain connects TRBV7-9 to TRBJ2-1; TRBD1 is a possible D gene (5 bases). Germline CDR1 and CDR2: SEHNR and FQNEAQ (reference sequence). CDR3 length: 15 amino acids. With 6 bases removed from V and 8 bases from J, the gap between germline ends came to 20 bases.

The chain links TRBV5-1 to TRBJ2-2; D is perhaps TRBD1 (6 bases). V shed 2 bases and J shed 6 bases, with 11 bases lying between them. The CDR3 consists of 14 residues. The germline V gene encodes CDR1 SGHRS and CDR2 YFSETQ. DNA for the CDR3: TGCGCCAGCAGCTTACAGGGATTGCCCGGGGAGCTGTTTTTT. Amino acids: CASSLQGLPGELFF.

The chain employs TRBV5-1 and TRBJ2-5; 10 bases are a match to TRBD1. Germline V gene sequence: CDR1 SGHRS, CDR2 YFSETQ. Losses at the gene ends were 4 bases for V and 2 bases for J; bases not matched to a gene: 5. There are 15 residues in the CDR3. CDR3: CASSPGTGEQETQYF. CDR3 coding DNA: TGCGCCAGCAGCCCTGGGACAGGGGAACAAGAGACCCAGTACTTC.

This clone was recorded a few times. The CDR3 is CASSSGTGEGQPQHF. The CDR3 bases are TGTGCCAGCAGCTCAGGGACAGGGGAGGGTCAGCCCCAGCATTTT. The V and J genes are TRBV7-6 and TRBJ1-5; 10 nucleotides line up with TRBD1. The CDR3 contains 15 residues. J lost 6 bases, V lost 4 bases, and 6 bases had no gene match. In germline, CDR1 is SGHVS, CDR2 FNYEAQ.

The J gene is TRBJ2-2, the V gene TRBV7-9; tentatively, D is TRBD2 (6 bases). There are 18 residues in the CDR3. Trimming took 8 bases from V and 5 from J, leaving 27 bases between them. Germline V gives CDR1 SEHNR, CDR2 FQNEAQ (reference sequence). In DNA, the CDR3 is TGTGCCAGCGCCCGGAAGGGGATTACGTGGGGGGAAACCGGGGAGCTGTTTTTT. It is translated as CASARKGITWGETGELFF.